Presented here are 32 T cell receptor beta chains from one specimen sequenced in a study of shared clonotypes between healthy human individuals. The protocol was immunoSEQ multiplex PCR, while the TCRdb copy is restricted to in-frame clones and leaves out a portion. The sample has roughly 2.5 million clones; around 90% are singletons. Sequenced: naive CD4+ T cells sorted from blood. Subset: CD45RA+ positively selected. These receptors were taken from a man aged 18 to 29 in good health.

CDR3 nucleotide sequence: TGTGCCAGTAGTCCCCCGACAGGCCACTACAATCAGCCCCAGCATTTT. Amino acids: CASSPPTGHYNQPQHF. The V gene is TRBV19, the J gene TRBJ1-5; TRBD1 might be the D (6 bases). This CDR3 is 16 amino acids long. The germline V gene has CDR1 LNHDA and CDR2 SQIVND (reference sequence). V shed 5 bases and J shed 3 bases, with 17 bases lying between them.

CDR3 sequence: CSAQGSEKLFF. DNA of the CDR3: TGCAGTGCACAGGGAAGCGAAAAACTGTTTTTT. The genes are TRBV20-1 and TRBJ1-4, with D possibly TRBD1 on 6 matching bases. This CDR3 spans 11 amino acids. Deletions cut 6 bases from V and 8 bases from J, with 10 bases between. The V gene's germline CDR1 is DFQATT and CDR2 SNEGSKA (reference sequence).

The gene calls are TRBV18 and TRBJ2-7, with D maybe TRBD2 (6 bases). Germline V gives CDR1 KGHSH, CDR2 LQKENI. V shed 4 bases and J shed 2 bases, with 12 bases lying between them. The CDR3 has 14 residues. This CDR3 is CASSRPEGAYEQYF. The CDR3 DNA sequence: TGTGCCAGCTCACGCCCGGAGGGCGCCTACGAGCAGTACTTC.

This clone came up once. The gene calls are TRBV4-1 and TRBJ1-2; a possible D gene is TRBD1 (5 bases). Per germline, CDR1 MGHRA and CDR2 YSYEKL. CDR3 length equals 15 residues. V was clipped by 1 base and J by 2 bases, with 11 bases between them. The CDR3 sequence: CASSQGDGINYGYTF. The CDR3 DNA sequence: TGCGCCAGCAGCCAAGGGGACGGTATAAACTATGGCTACACCTTC.

This clone was seen only once. The rearrangement uses TRBV6-5 and TRBJ2-3; TRBD2 is a possible D gene (6 bases). CDR1 and CDR2 (germline): MNHEY, SVGAGI. Trimming took off 2 bases at V and 7 bases at J, with 16 bases between the two ends. The CDR3 has 15 residues. CDR3 sequence (DNA): TGTGCCAGCAGTTACGAGGACTATGGGCCAAATACGCAGTATTTT. Translated, it gives CASSYEDYGPNTQYF.

In nucleotides, the CDR3 is TGTGCCAGTAAGAATGGGGACAGGGCGGCTGAAAAACTGTTTTTT. Protein: CASKNGDRAAEKLFF. The rearrangement joins TRBV19 to TRBJ1-4, with 9 bases matching TRBD1. The CDR3 loop spans 15 amino acids. The germline CDR1 and CDR2 sequences are LNHDA and SQIVND (reference sequence). V lost 7 bases and J lost 7; bases outside the gene matches: 10.

The chain has TRBV7-9 and TRBJ1-6; 7 nucleotides agree with TRBD1. The CDR3 is 15 amino acids. Losses at the gene ends were 0 bases for V and 13 bases for J; bases not matched to a gene: 9. Per germline, CDR1 SEHNR and CDR2 FQNEAQ (reference sequence). CDR3 nucleotide sequence: TGTGCCAGCAGCTTAGCCGGGACAGAGCTCCCTCCCCTCCACTTT. It is translated as CASSLAGTELPPLHF.

Only one count was recorded for this clone. The rearrangement links TRBV27 to TRBJ2-3; 7 nucleotides line up with TRBD2. This CDR3 region has 16 residues. V shed 5 bases, J shed 6 bases, and the junction held 14 bases outside the gene matches. Germline CDR1 MNHEY, CDR2 SMNVEV (reference sequence). CDR3 amino acids: CASSPPSGPHRDTQYF. The CDR3, as DNA: TGTGCCAGCAGTCCTCCTAGCGGTCCTCACAGGGATACGCAGTATTTT.

The chain joins TRBV5-1 to TRBJ2-2; maybe TRBD2 (6 bases). The CDR3 loop spans 15 amino acids. V lost 3 bases and J 6 bases, leaving 15 bases between the germline ends. Looked up from germline, CDR1 is SGHRS and CDR2 is YFSETQ. The CDR3 sequence is CASSSGLNWAGELFF. The CDR3 nucleotides read TGCGCCAGCAGCTCGGGACTCAATTGGGCCGGGGAGCTGTTTTTT.

The chain joins TRBV7-8 to TRBJ1-2; D unresolved. V shed 5 bases and J shed 1 base, with 5 bases lying between them. CDR1 SGHVS and CDR2 FQNEAQ come from the germline V gene. There are 12 residues in the CDR3. The CDR3 spells CASSARNYGYTF. CDR3 DNA: TGTGCCAGCAGCGCCCGTAACTATGGCTACACCTTC.

The chain combines TRBV10-3 with TRBJ2-3; TRBD2 matches at 7 bases. Per the germline V gene, CDR1 is ENHRY and CDR2 is SYGVKD. With 4 bases clipped from V and 5 bases from J, the junction kept 12 bases outside the gene matches. This CDR3 has 16 residues. DNA of the CDR3: TGTGCCATCAGTGTCAAGCGGGAAGTCCTAGGAGATACGCAGTATTTT. This encodes CAISVKREVLGDTQYF.

The genes are TRBV19 and TRBJ1-2, with D possibly being TRBD1 (5 bases). The V end lost 4 bases, the J end lost 0 bases, and 12 bases lay between the germline ends. This CDR3 has 15 amino acids. Germline V gene lookup returns CDR1 LNHDA and CDR2 SQIVND (reference sequence). CDR3 region: CASSTPGSANYGYTF. In nucleotides, the CDR3 is TGTGCCAGTAGTACTCCAGGGTCAGCTAACTATGGCTACACCTTC.

The V gene is TRBV2, the J gene TRBJ1-2, with 7 bases fitting TRBD1. This CDR3 is 15 amino acids long. The germline gives CDR1 SNHLY, CDR2 FYNNEI. Unmatched junction bases numbered 16, after V lost 7 bases and J lost 8 bases. CDR3 nucleotides: TGTGCCAGCACCCTAGACGGAGGGGGCTCGAAGGGCTACACCTTC. Its translation is CASTLDGGGSKGYTF.

The chain is built from TRBV30 and TRBJ1-1, with D possibly matching TRBD1 (6 bases). Trimming stripped 3 bases from V and 3 bases from J, with 14 bases between. The length of the CDR3 is 14 residues. Germline V gene lookup returns CDR1 GTSNPN and CDR2 SVGIG (reference sequence). Here the CDR3 DNA reads TGTGCCTGGAGAGGGCACAGGGCTGACACTGAAGCTTTCTTT. Translation: CAWRGHRADTEAFF.

This clone was seen just once. V is TRBV5-1 and J is TRBJ2-3; D unresolved. The CDR3 has 14 residues. The ends were cut back, 5 bases at V and 0 bases at J, with 10 bases in the middle. Germline CDR1 is SGHRS and CDR2 is YFSETQ. The CDR3 loop reads CASRSSRSTDTQYF. CDR3 coding DNA: TGCGCCAGCAGATCTAGTAGGAGCACAGATACGCAGTATTTT.

The rearrangement uses TRBV12-2 and TRBJ1-5; the table's D gene call, TRBD1, was not cross checked with the DNA. TRBV12-2 is listed as a pseudogene. This CDR3 is built from 15 residues. The CDR3 here is CASRSAGSRNQPQHF. CDR3 nucleotides: TGTGCAAGTCGCTCCGCAGGGTCGCGCAATCAGCCCCAGCATTTT.

This chain links TRBV6-5 with TRBJ2-5; no firm D call. In germline, CDR1 is MNHEY, CDR2 SVGAGI. The CDR3 covers 14 residues. V was clipped by 0 bases and J by 4 bases, with 9 bases between them. CDR3 in amino acids: CASSYSTLGETQYF. The CDR3 nucleotides are TGTGCCAGCAGTTACTCGACTTTGGGAGAGACCCAGTACTTC.

Points on this clone: This CDR3 is also generated by other DNA sequences in the sample. The rearrangement links TRBV29-1 to TRBJ2-5; no reliable D call. The CDR3 length is 13 residues. Trimming removed 5 bases from V and 1 base from J, with 11 bases in between. The germline V gene encodes CDR1 SQVTM and CDR2 ANQGSEA. CDR3 sequence: CSVKGRLQETQYF. The CDR3 bases are TGCAGCGTTAAAGGACGGCTCCAAGAGACCCAGTACTTC.

The V call is TRBV11-2, the J call TRBJ1-1; TRBD1 is a possible D gene (5 bases). V dropped 5 bases and J dropped 1 base, with 23 bases sitting between them. The CDR3 loop spans 18 amino acids. Germline V CDR1 and CDR2: SGHAT, FQNNGV. CDR3 DNA: TGTGCCAGCAGCCCCCGGAGGGGAACGAAAGTTGAGAACACTGAAGCTTTCTTT. Translation gives CASSPRRGTKVENTEAFF.

This chain uses TRBV9 with TRBJ1-1; D is perhaps TRBD1 (6 bases). V dropped 4 bases and J dropped 1 base, with 11 bases sitting between them. The CDR3 has 14 residues. Per germline, CDR1 SGDLS and CDR2 YYNGEE. The CDR3 spells CASSSDSANTEAFF. The CDR3 coding sequence is TGTGCCAGCAGCTCGGACAGCGCGAACACTGAAGCTTTCTTT.

The genes are TRBV6-1 and TRBJ1-1, with unresolved D. Trimming pared 7 bases from V and 5 bases from J, leaving 8 bases between. CDR3 length: 11 amino acids. From germline, CDR1 is MNHNS and CDR2 SASEGT. In DNA, the CDR3 is TGTGCCAGCAAAGAGTTGACTGAAGCTTTCTTT. Translating it yields CASKELTEAFF.

The chain is built from TRBV4-3 and TRBJ2-5, with TRBD1 matching over 7 bases. Germline V gene data show CDR1 as LGHNA and CDR2 as YSLEER. This CDR3 region has 15 residues. With 1 base clipped from V and 4 bases from J, the junction kept 6 bases outside the gene matches. CDR3 sequence (DNA): TGCGCCAGCAGCCAAGGACAGGGCCAAGGAGAGACCCAGTACTTC. As protein: CASSQGQGQGETQYF.

This sequence joins TRBV18 and TRBJ1-2, with TRBD1 matching 7 bases. J lost 4 bases, V lost 1 base, and 9 bases had no gene match. Germline CDR1 reads KGHSH; CDR2 reads LQKENI. The CDR3 contains 16 residues. CDR3 DNA sequence: TGTGCCAGCTCACCACAGGGGGCGCTTCCCTCCTATGGCTACACCTTC. It is translated as CASSPQGALPSYGYTF.

The V and J genes are TRBV10-3 and TRBJ2-1; D unclear. The V end was cut by 7 bases, the J end by 3 bases, with 13 bases between. Germline CDR1 and CDR2: ENHRY and SYGVKD. The CDR3 is 14 residues long. The DNA of the CDR3 is TGTGCCATCAATACTCAAACTGGCTACAATGAGCAGTTCTTC. It yields the protein CAINTQTGYNEQFF.

The chain joins TRBV6-5 to TRBJ1-1; D is possibly TRBD1 (6 bases). This CDR3 spans 13 amino acids. The V end lost 2 bases, the J end lost 9 bases, and 13 bases lay between the germline ends. The germline gives CDR1 MNHEY, CDR2 SVGAGI. The CDR3 region has the DNA TGTGCCAGCAGTTACCAGAGTGGGGGGCAAGCTTTCTTT. It encodes CASSYQSGGQAFF.

J is TRBJ2-1 and V is TRBV4-1; maybe TRBD2 (5 bases). Germline loops: CDR1 MGHRA, CDR2 YSYEKL. V lost 0 bases and J lost 7, with 13 bases in between. The CDR3 contains 15 residues. In DNA form, the CDR3 reads TGCGCCAGCAGCCAAGAGCAAGCGGCACGGAATGAGCAGTTCTTC. Translation: CASSQEQAARNEQFF.

The chain couples TRBV6-6 to TRBJ1-5; D gene unclear. The V and J ends lost 2 bases and 6 bases respectively, with 14 bases between them. Germline values: CDR1 MNHNY, CDR2 SVGAGI (reference sequence). This CDR3 spans 15 amino acids. CDR3: CASSYGGFGSQPQHF. The DNA for the CDR3 is TGTGCCAGCAGTTACGGTGGTTTCGGGAGTCAGCCCCAGCATTTT.

CDR3 residues: CASSDEGLADSYEQYF. The CDR3 DNA reads TGTGCCAGCAGTGACGAAGGACTAGCGGATTCCTACGAGCAGTACTTC. The V gene is TRBV6-4, the J gene TRBJ2-7, with 10 bases aligning to TRBD2. The CDR3 has 16 amino acids. Looked up from germline, CDR1 is MRHNA and CDR2 is SNTAGT. After removal of 2 bases from V and 1 base from J, the junction contained 5 bases not matched to a gene.

The chain is built from TRBV2 and TRBJ2-5, with D perhaps matching TRBD1 or TRBD2 (7 bases each). Germline CDR1 SNHLY, CDR2 FYNNEI. This CDR3 has 14 amino acids. V was shortened by 8 bases and J by 2 bases, with 15 bases between the two germline ends. CDR3 nucleotide sequence: TGTGCCAGCCAACAGCAGGGGGGGCAAGAGACCCAGTACTTC. The encoded protein is CASQQQGGQETQYF.

Turning to this clone: The same CDR3 is also encoded by other DNA sequences in this sample. V and J are TRBV5-4 and TRBJ2-7, with 10 nucleotides matching TRBD1. The CDR3 sequence is 16 residues long. V trimming: 4 bases; J trimming: 0 bases; junction bases outside the gene matches: 7. The germline gives CDR1 SGHNT, CDR2 YYREEE (reference sequence). CDR3 in amino acids: CASSQTGGGLSYEQYF. The CDR3 DNA sequence: TGTGCCAGCAGCCAGACAGGGGGCGGGCTCTCCTACGAGCAGTACTTC.

The chain employs TRBV2 and TRBJ2-5, with D possibly being TRBD1 (5 bases). The V end lost 1 base, the J end lost 7 bases, and 10 bases lay between the germline ends. CDR3 length: 13 amino acids. Germline CDR1 reads SNHLY; CDR2 reads FYNNEI. DNA for the CDR3: TGTGCCAGCAGTGAAGGGCAGGGTAGGACCCAGTACTTC. Translation: CASSEGQGRTQYF. The whole variable domain, filled in from reference TRBV2 and TRBJ2-5, reads EPEVTQTPSHQVTQMGQEVILRCVPISNHLYFYWYRQILGQKVEFLVSFYNNEISEKSEIFDDQFSVERPDGSNFTLKIRSTKLEDSAMYFCASSEGQGRTQYFGPGTRLLVL.

About this clone itself: Other DNA sequences within the sample encode an identical CDR3. The chain uses TRBV5-4 and TRBJ1-5; the D is unclear. The germline V gene has CDR1 SGHNT and CDR2 YYREEE (reference sequence). Trimming stripped 4 bases from V and 3 bases from J, with 5 bases between. This CDR3 has 12 amino acids. CDR3 sequence: CASSQDNQPQHF. Written as DNA, the CDR3 is TGTGCCAGCAGCCAGGACAATCAGCCCCAGCATTTT.